This T cell receptor (beta chain) was recorded in a study of PD-1 blockade in classical Hodgkin lymphoma. As for this clone: Its target is not known.

Generated by immunoSEQ multiplex PCR, the TCRdb table keeps only in-frame clones and is missing some. The sample lists roughly 28,000 clones, 70% occurring once. Overall study findings and caveats: It was CD4+ TCR diversity, not CD8+, that rose significantly by C4D1. Diversity similar to that of newly diagnosed patients was seen at baseline in complete responders. At baseline, newly diagnosed patients reportedly showed less TCR diversity than healthy donors.

Relapse after autologous stem cell transplantation occurred in every patient, and brentuximab vedotin exposure varied. Patients showed best responses of complete response, partial response or progressive disease. This CDR3 comprises 14 residues. CDR1 and CDR2 (germline): SGHNT, YYREEE (reference sequence). Between the trimmed V and J ends, which lost 0 bases and 4 bases, there was a span of 10 bases. The sample was peripheral blood mononuclear cells (PBMCs), taken before the second cycle of nivolumab. This rearrangement joins TRBV5-4 to TRBJ1-1; TRBD1 might be the D (5 bases). This clonotype originated in a human donor with classical Hodgkin lymphoma. CDR3: CASSLAGGGTEAFF. Here the CDR3 DNA reads TGTGCCAGCAGCTTGGCCGGGGGGGGCACTGAAGCTTTCTTT.